This paragraph covers one TCR beta chain sequence. Its antigen is still unknown. Healthy Caucasians from Russia aged roughly 6 to 95 served as donors. Together with a sample-barcoded 5' primer, a J-beta primer mix was included in a second PCR lasting 7 to 11 cycles. TCRdb independently ran MiXCR on the 5' RACE reads; one entry per CDR3 protein. The sample lists hundreds of thousands of distinct CDR3 sequences; 45% to 65% were seen once. The entry originates in a study of blood T cells in healthy people across ages. Overall study results and limits: Strongly correlated with naive T cell percentage was TCR beta diversity.

Germline loops: CDR1 LGHDT, CDR2 YNNKEL (reference sequence). The CDR3 consists of 14 residues. Trimming removed 3 bases from V and 2 bases from J, with 10 bases in between. The gene calls are TRBV3-1 and TRBJ2-5; no clear D gene. The sequenced sample was blood. The source of this sequence is a man aged 60 to 75 in good health. CDR3 nucleotides: TGTGCCAGCAGCCAGGGCTTGCGGCAAGAGACCCAGTACTTC. Translating gives CASSQGLRQETQYF.